This TCR beta chain was obtained from a study of T cell changes during pregnancy in multiple sclerosis. Trimming took 0 bases from V and 13 from J, leaving 18 bases between them. This CDR3 comprises 14 residues. Germline lookup yields CDR1 MNHNS and CDR2 SASEGT. Here immunoSEQ multiplex PCR was the method, and the copy in TCRdb shows in-frame clones only, minus some. The sample yields 42,000 or so clones, about 90% seen once. This TCR was sampled from a female donor with multiple sclerosis, enrolled in a pregnancy study. J is TRBJ1-2 and V is TRBV6-1; D unclear. Sample: CD8+ T cells from peripheral blood mononuclear cells, taken in the first trimester of pregnancy. CDR3 coding DNA: TGTGCCAGCAGTGAAGCGGAGCACCTTATCCCTGGCACCTTC. Its translation is CASSEAEHLIPGTF.